These 26 T cell receptor beta chains share one sample of origin, sequenced in a study of control samples from healthy donors and cancer patients. Data came from immunoSEQ multiplex PCR; TCRdb stores just in-frame clones and leaves some out. The sample has approximately 100,000 clones, 90% seen once. The sequenced sample consisted of blood. The receptors were gathered from a human donor in good health. The donor label of this sample is uncertain.

The chain couples TRBV6-2 or TRBV6-3 to TRBJ2-3, with D perhaps matching TRBD1 (5 bases). The CDR3 runs to 15 residues. CDR1 and CDR2 from the germline V gene are MNHEY and SVGEGT. Trimming shortened V by 3 bases and J by 0 bases, and 10 bases separated the two germline ends. CDR3 DNA sequence: TGTGCCAGCAGTTATGGGGCAGGGAGCACAGATACGCAGTATTTT. This translates into CASSYGAGSTDTQYF.

V gene TRBV10-3 combines with J gene TRBJ1-3; TRBD1 aligns across 9 bases. Trimming removed 5 bases from V and 8 bases from J; junction bases left unmatched: 7. The CDR3 has 14 residues. Germline V gene sequence: CDR1 ENHRY, CDR2 SYGVKD. CDR3 loop: CAISWTGEADTIYF. DNA for the CDR3: TGTGCCATCAGTTGGACAGGGGAGGCGGACACCATATATTTT.

The CDR3 protein is CASSSSGTGGSGELFF. CDR3 DNA sequence: TGTGCCAGCAGCTCCTCCGGGACAGGGGGATCCGGGGAGCTGTTTTTT. V and J are TRBV5-8 and TRBJ2-2; 11 nucleotides match TRBD1. The CDR3 totals 16 residues. Germline-derived CDR1 and CDR2 are SGHTS and YDEGEE. Unmatched junction bases numbered 7, after V lost 3 bases and J lost 6 bases.

The gene calls are TRBV18 and TRBJ2-7; tentative D call: TRBD1 (5 bases). In germline, CDR1 is KGHSH, CDR2 LQKENI. This CDR3 has 15 residues. V dropped 3 bases and J dropped 7 bases, with 19 bases sitting between them. CDR3 bases: TGTGCCAGCTCACCCTGGCGCAGGGCCATTGGTGAGCAGTACTTC. Residues: CASSPWRRAIGEQYF.

This chain uses TRBV19 with TRBJ2-5; no firm D call. V shed 7 bases and J shed 5 bases, with 20 bases lying between them. The CDR3 has 15 amino acids. The germline CDR1 and CDR2 sequences are LNHDA and SQIVND (reference sequence). This chain's CDR3 is CASTVSSEAWETQYF. The CDR3 nucleotides are TGTGCCAGTACCGTCTCCTCCGAGGCGTGGGAGACCCAGTACTTC. The full variable domain, rest sourced from reference TRBV19 and TRBJ2-5, is DGGITQSPKYLFRKEGQNVTLSCEQNLNHDAMYWYRQDPGQGLRLIYYSQIVNDFQKGDIAEGYSVSREKKESFPLTVTSAQKNPTAFYLCASTVSSEAWETQYFGPGTRLLVL.

The chain recombines TRBV12-3 or TRBV12-4 with TRBJ2-3; D is uncertain. Trimming removed 5 bases from V and 4 bases from J, with 10 bases in between. This CDR3 has 13 residues. DNA of the CDR3: TGTGCCAGCAGTCCCTCCCGGGCAGATACGCAGTATTTT. Its protein product is CASSPSRADTQYF.

The V gene is TRBV3-1 (or the pseudogene TRBV3-2), the J gene TRBJ1-2; D gene uncertain. In germline, CDR1 is LGHDT, CDR2 YNNKEL (reference sequence). The V end lost 3 bases, the J end lost 2 bases, and 7 bases lay between the germline ends. This CDR3 comprises 13 residues. The CDR3 coding sequence is TGTGCCAGCAGCCACGGGGTCAACTATGGCTACACCTTC. Encoded protein: CASSHGVNYGYTF.

The chain has TRBV10-1 and TRBJ1-2, with D maybe TRBD1 (6 bases). CDR3 length: 12 amino acids. CDR1 and CDR2 from the germline V gene are WNHNN and SYGVQD (reference sequence). V shed 8 bases and J shed 7 bases, with 14 bases lying between them. The CDR3 nucleotides read TGCGCCAGCGGGGAAACAGGGTCTGGCTACACCTTC. It translates to CASGETGSGYTF.

The chain links TRBV6-5 to TRBJ1-4; possible D gene TRBD1, 6 bases. The CDR3 covers 13 residues. Per germline, CDR1 MNHEY and CDR2 SVGAGI. V lost 4 bases and J lost 12, with 15 bases in between. The CDR3 reads CASSSDSGGELFF. CDR3 nucleotide sequence: TGTGCCAGCAGTTCGGACAGTGGGGGCGAACTGTTTTTT.

In this sample, this clone turned up once. The CDR3 here is CASKWVEGYEQYF. The DNA of the CDR3 is TGTGCCAGCAAGTGGGTCGAAGGCTACGAGCAGTACTTC. The V and J genes are TRBV6-5 and TRBJ2-7; D not resolved. This CDR3 is 13 amino acids long. The germline CDR1 and CDR2 sequences are MNHEY and SVGAGI. Trimming took 7 bases from V and 3 from J, leaving 13 bases between them.

This sequence joins TRBV5-1 and TRBJ2-2; D uncertain. CDR1 and CDR2 from the germline V gene are SGHRS and YFSETQ. The CDR3 is 14 residues long. The V end lost 1 base, the J end lost 1 base, and 5 bases lay between the germline ends. CDR3 sequence (DNA): TGCGCCAGCAGCTTGTACCTGAACACCGGGGAGCTGTTTTTT. This codes for CASSLYLNTGELFF.

The V call is TRBV24-1, the J call TRBJ2-3; D is unclear. The ends were cut back, 1 base at V and 1 base at J, with 8 bases in the middle. CDR1 is KGHDR and CDR2 is SFDVKD in the germline V gene. The CDR3 loop spans 15 amino acids. The CDR3 here is CATSDFEVGTDTQYF. CDR3 bases: TGTGCCACCAGTGATTTTGAGGTTGGCACAGATACGCAGTATTTT.

V usage is TRBV3-1 (or the pseudogene TRBV3-2) and J usage is TRBJ2-2, with D perhaps TRBD2 (7 bases). The V gene lost 8 bases and the J gene lost 0 bases, with 16 bases spanning the gap. Germline V lookup: CDR1 LGHDT, CDR2 YNNKEL (reference sequence). This CDR3 spans 16 amino acids. The CDR3 DNA reads as TGTGCCAGCTTACAACGGGGGGCCTCGAACACCGGGGAGCTGTTTTTT. It translates to CASLQRGASNTGELFF.

The V call is TRBV30, the J call TRBJ2-2; D is unclear. CDR3 size: 11 residues. V was trimmed by 4 bases and J by 7 bases, leaving 7 bases between them. CDR1 GTSNPN and CDR2 SVGIG come from the germline V gene (reference sequence). CDR3 bases: TGTGCCTGGACCTGGGGCGGGGAGCTGTTTTTT. Its protein product is CAWTWGGELFF.

The chain carries TRBV5-6 and TRBJ2-7, with 10 bases aligning to TRBD2. CDR1 is SGHDT and CDR2 is YYEEEE in the germline V gene. The junction had 8 bases not matched to a gene; V was cut back by 4 bases and J by 4 bases. The CDR3 is made up of 15 amino acids. The CDR3 coding sequence is TGTGCCAGCAGCCGAATACTAGCGGGGAATTACGAGCAGTACTTC. This sequence encodes CASSRILAGNYEQYF.

The chain is built from TRBV6-5 and TRBJ1-1; D remains ambiguous. Trimming pared 2 bases from V and 1 base from J, leaving 5 bases between. Germline V CDR1 and CDR2: MNHEY, SVGAGI. The CDR3 contains 13 residues. As DNA, the CDR3 is TGTGCCAGCAGTTACGGGTCGAACACTGAAGCTTTCTTT. Protein: CASSYGSNTEAFF.

The chain has TRBV5-4 and TRBJ2-3; possibly TRBD2 for D (6 bases). The CDR3 runs 15 residues. CDR1 is SGHNT and CDR2 is YYREEE in the germline V gene (reference sequence). The germline V and J ends were trimmed by 4 bases and 6 bases, with 18 bases remaining between them. The CDR3 sequence is CASSAGLPHMDTQYF. In DNA form, the CDR3 reads TGTGCCAGCAGCGCGGGACTCCCGCACATGGATACGCAGTATTTT. Variable domain in full (rest from reference TRBV5-4 and TRBJ2-3): ETGVTQSPTHLIKTRGQQVTLRCSSQSGHNTVSWYQQALGQGPQFIFQYYREEENGRGNFPPRFSGLQFPNYSSELNVNALELDDSALYLCASSAGLPHMDTQYFGPGTRLTVL.

Turning to this clone: At the DNA level, this CDR3 is encoded by other sequences in the same sample as well. The chain couples TRBV6-5 to TRBJ1-1; no clear D gene. The V end lost 6 bases, the J end lost 1 base, and 9 bases lay between the germline ends. Looked up from germline, CDR1 is MNHEY and CDR2 is SVGAGI. The CDR3 is made up of 13 amino acids. CDR3 in amino acids: CASSRTGNTEAFF. CDR3 DNA sequence: TGTGCCAGCAGCCGGACCGGGAACACTGAAGCTTTCTTT.

The gene calls are TRBV29-1 and TRBJ1-5; perhaps TRBD1 as D (5 bases). The CDR3 is made up of 13 amino acids. The V gene's germline CDR1 is SQVTM and CDR2 ANQGSEA. Trimming left V 4 bases short and J 7 bases short, with 14 bases between. The CDR3 here is CSVAGKGDQPQHF. As DNA, the CDR3 is TGCAGCGTTGCGGGAAAAGGGGACCAGCCCCAGCATTTT.

This clone has just a few counts. This chain joins TRBV28 and TRBJ1-6, with a tentative D call TRBD1 (6 bases). The germline V gene has CDR1 MDHEN and CDR2 SYDVKM. The CDR3 covers 14 residues. The germline V and J ends were trimmed by 7 bases and 13 bases, with 20 bases remaining between them. DNA for the CDR3: TGTGCCAGCATAACCGGGGGGGGCAGTCCGCCCCTCCACTTT. Translation gives CASITGGGSPPLHF.

V gene TRBV19 combines with J gene TRBJ2-3; D gene ambiguous. The ends were cut back, 1 base at V and 4 bases at J, with 6 bases in the middle. Germline CDR1 is LNHDA and CDR2 is SQIVND (reference sequence). CDR3 length: 13 residues. CDR3 coding DNA: TGTGCCAGTAGTATAGGAGAGTCAGATACGCAGTATTTT. Translated: CASSIGESDTQYF.

V gene TRBV5-1 combines with J gene TRBJ1-3; D not certain. The CDR3 totals 15 residues. The V gene's germline CDR1 is SGHRS and CDR2 YFSETQ. V was cut by 4 bases and J by 0 bases, with 11 bases left in between. For the CDR3, the DNA is TGCGCCAGCAGCCCCGAGGGTTTCTCTGGAAACACCATATATTTT. This gives the protein CASSPEGFSGNTIYF.

This rearrangement joins TRBV19 to TRBJ1-2; 8 bases are shared with TRBD1. The CDR3 length is 17 residues. Germline CDR1 is LNHDA and CDR2 is SQIVND (reference sequence). After removal of 5 bases from V and 6 bases from J, the junction contained 17 bases not matched to a gene. CDR3 in DNA: TGTGCCAGTAGTCACCAAAATCCAGGGGGCGCAAGAAATGGCTACACCTTC. Residues: CASSHQNPGGARNGYTF. The whole variable domain, filled in from reference TRBV19 and TRBJ1-2, reads DGGITQSPKYLFRKEGQNVTLSCEQNLNHDAMYWYRQDPGQGLRLIYYSQIVNDFQKGDIAEGYSVSREKKESFPLTVTSAQKNPTAFYLCASSHQNPGGARNGYTFGSGTRLTVV.

The DNA for the CDR3 is TGTGCCAGCAGCACGACAGGAGGTAATCAGCCCCAGCATTTT. Translating gives CASSTTGGNQPQHF. The chain combines TRBV11-2 with TRBJ1-5; D is perhaps TRBD1 (6 bases). Germline V CDR1 and CDR2: SGHAT, FQNNGV. V lost 5 bases and J 4 bases, leaving 12 bases between the germline ends. The CDR3 runs to 14 residues.

The chain links TRBV6-6 to TRBJ1-2; a possible D gene is TRBD1 (6 bases). The CDR3 sequence is 14 residues long. Trimming removed 5 bases from V and 7 bases from J, with 17 bases in between. Looked up from germline, CDR1 is MNHNY and CDR2 is SVGAGI (reference sequence). CDR3 sequence (DNA): TGTGCCAGCAGTGGACAGTCGGCGGTCGGTGGCTACACCTTC. This encodes CASSGQSAVGGYTF.

V usage is TRBV20-1 and J usage is TRBJ2-1, with 10 bases fitting TRBD2. The CDR3 totals 14 residues. Per the germline V gene, CDR1 is DFQATT and CDR2 is SNEGSKA (reference sequence). Unmatched junction bases numbered 5, after V lost 3 bases and J lost 6 bases. The CDR3 spells CSASTSGALNEQFF. CDR3 DNA: TGCAGTGCTAGTACTAGCGGGGCCCTCAATGAGCAGTTCTTC.